Below are 23 T cell receptor beta chains sequenced from a single sample in a study of cytomegalovirus exposure and HLA in healthy donors. PCR primers comprised 60 Vbeta and 13 Jbeta primers. The data were produced by immunoSEQ multiplex PCR, yet TCRdb's version contains in-frame clones alone and is incomplete. Of about 90,000 clones listed, roughly 84% were seen once; the top ten hold around 1.9%. The sample was PBMCs. All receptors derive from a man between 18 and 35 years old in good health and CMV-seronegative.

The chain joins TRBV4-2 to TRBJ2-2; D is perhaps TRBD2 (5 bases). Germline V CDR1 and CDR2: LGHNA, YNFKEQ. The CDR3 contains 17 residues. Trimming stripped 0 bases from V and 4 bases from J, with 15 bases between. CDR3 in DNA: TGTGCCAGCAGCCAAGAATCCCCCTGGGAGAGCACCGGGGAGCTGTTTTTT. Translation: CASSQESPWESTGELFF.

The chain joins TRBV5-1 to TRBJ2-7, with 10 bases that match TRBD2. Germline values: CDR1 SGHRS, CDR2 YFSETQ. This CDR3 is built from 15 residues. J lost 6 bases, V lost 3 bases, and 9 bases had no gene match. The CDR3 nucleotides are TGCGCCAGCAGCTCCGCCCTAGCGGGGGTCGGCGAGCAGTACTTC. Translated, it gives CASSSALAGVGEQYF.

The chain carries TRBV5-8 and TRBJ1-1; D remains unclear. This CDR3 is 13 amino acids long. Germline-derived CDR1 and CDR2 are SGHTS and YDEGEE. Trimming cost V 4 bases and J 1 base, with 8 bases left between them. As DNA, the CDR3 is TGTGCCAGCAGCGCTGGGCAGAACACTGAAGCTTTCTTT. Translating it yields CASSAGQNTEAFF.

This clone was seen just once. The rearrangement joins TRBV27 to TRBJ2-7; the match to TRBD1 covers 9 bases. V dropped 1 base and J dropped 5; count of bases not matched to a gene: 3. CDR1 and CDR2 from the germline V gene are MNHEY and SMNVEV (reference sequence). This CDR3 has 14 residues. Written as DNA, the CDR3 is TGTGCCAGCAGTTTATGGGACAGGGTCAACGAGCAGTACTTC. It encodes CASSLWDRVNEQYF.

The chain is built from TRBV11-1 and TRBJ1-2, with D tentatively TRBD1 (5 bases). The V end lost 4 bases, the J end lost 0 bases, and 12 bases lay between the germline ends. The CDR3 totals 15 residues. Germline V lookup: CDR1 SGHAT, CDR2 FQDESV (reference sequence). The CDR3 nucleotides are TGTGCCAGCAGCTCAGGACAAGTACCTAACTATGGCTACACCTTC. Encoded protein: CASSSGQVPNYGYTF. The full variable domain, rest sourced from reference TRBV11-1 and TRBJ1-2, is EAEVAQSPRYKITEKSQAVAFWCDPISGHATLYWYRQILGQGPELLVQFQDESVVDDSQLPKDRFSAERLKGVDSTLKIQPAELGDSAMYLCASSSGQVPNYGYTFGSGTRLTVV.

In this sample, this clone turned up once. This sequence joins TRBV6-6 and TRBJ1-2; 9 bases are a match to TRBD1. V lost 7 bases to trimming and J lost 8 bases; unmatched junction nucleotides: 8. CDR1 and CDR2 (germline): MNHNY, SVGAGI (reference sequence). This CDR3 comprises 13 residues. The CDR3 sequence: CASTTGQGDGYTF. As DNA, the CDR3 is TGTGCCAGCACCACGGGACAGGGTGACGGCTACACCTTC.

In this sample, this clone turned up once. This rearrangement joins TRBV7-2 to TRBJ1-1; tentative D call: TRBD1 (5 bases). Germline-derived CDR1 and CDR2 are SGHTA and FQGNSA. The CDR3 runs 14 residues. Trimming removed 5 bases at V and 6 bases at J, with 16 bases between. CDR3 coding DNA: TGTGCCAGCAGCCCCCAAGGTCAAGGGGCTGAAGCTTTCTTT. Amino acids: CASSPQGQGAEAFF.

The chain combines TRBV9 with TRBJ2-1; perhaps TRBD2 as D (6 bases). V was cut by 4 bases and J by 5 bases, with 13 bases left in between. The CDR3 length is 14 residues. Germline CDR1 is SGDLS and CDR2 is YYNGEE. CDR3 loop: CASSTLTRNNEQFF. The CDR3 coding sequence is TGTGCCAGCAGCACCTTGACTAGGAACAATGAGCAGTTCTTC.

The chain has TRBV7-2 and TRBJ2-2, with D tentatively TRBD1 (5 bases). Germline CDR1 is SGHTA and CDR2 is FQGNSA. The CDR3 is made up of 15 amino acids. Trimming removed 3 bases at V and 0 bases at J, with 8 bases between. Here the CDR3 DNA reads TGTGCCAGCAGCTTTTCCAGGGCGAACACCGGGGAGCTGTTTTTT. Its translation is CASSFSRANTGELFF.

The chain links TRBV7-6 to TRBJ2-1; 10 nucleotides match TRBD2. V lost 1 base, J lost 0 bases, and 12 bases stayed unmatched. The germline V gene has CDR1 SGHVS and CDR2 FNYEAQ. The CDR3 has 20 amino acids. CDR3 nucleotide sequence: TGTGCCAGCAGCTTAGAGGCTAGCGGGAGACTAAGGGGCTCCTACAATGAGCAGTTCTTC. This gives the protein CASSLEASGRLRGSYNEQFF.

The chain uses TRBV30 and TRBJ1-2; no definite D call. Per the germline V gene, CDR1 is GTSNPN and CDR2 is SVGIG (reference sequence). CDR3 length equals 13 residues. Trimming cost V 0 bases and J 2 bases, with 7 bases left between them. CDR3 protein: CAWSVSPNYGYTF. The CDR3 DNA is TGTGCCTGGAGTGTAAGCCCCAACTATGGCTACACCTTC.

The chain carries TRBV5-4 and TRBJ1-1, with a weak D call TRBD1 (6 bases). CDR1 and CDR2 from the germline V gene are SGHNT and YYREEE (reference sequence). Trimming took 2 bases from V and 7 from J, leaving 9 bases between them. This CDR3 spans 12 amino acids. DNA for the CDR3: TGTGCCAGCAGCTTCGGACAGAATGAAGCTTTCTTT. Encoded protein: CASSFGQNEAFF.

V gene TRBV7-9 combines with J gene TRBJ2-1; 9 bases fit TRBD2. Germline assignment: CDR1 SEHNR and CDR2 FQNEAQ (reference sequence). CDR3 length: 16 residues. Trimming took 1 base from V and 4 from J; bases not matched to a gene: 5. The CDR3 sequence: CASSLVGSGSYNEQFF. CDR3 nucleotides: TGTGCCAGCAGCTTAGTGGGTAGCGGGAGTTACAATGAGCAGTTCTTC.

The rearrangement links TRBV5-1 to TRBJ1-6, with 9 bases that match TRBD1. CDR3 size: 15 residues. Germline V gene lookup returns CDR1 SGHRS and CDR2 YFSETQ. J lost 7 bases, V lost 3 bases, and 5 bases had no gene match. The CDR3 protein is CASSSGQGWNSPLHF. The CDR3 region has the DNA TGCGCCAGCAGCTCCGGACAGGGGTGGAATTCACCCCTCCACTTT.

The chain combines TRBV7-3 with TRBJ1-1; D is possibly TRBD1 (6 bases). CDR3 length equals 13 residues. Per the germline V gene, CDR1 is SGHTA and CDR2 is FQGTGA. V was trimmed by 5 bases and J by 3 bases, leaving 10 bases between them. The CDR3 DNA sequence: TGTGCCAGCAGCCACGGACAGCACACTGAAGCTTTCTTT. Its protein product is CASSHGQHTEAFF.

The chain couples TRBV14 to TRBJ2-5, with D unresolved. The CDR3 loop spans 11 amino acids. CDR1 is SGHDN and CDR2 is FVKESK in the germline V gene. V lost 3 bases, J lost 7 bases, and 6 bases lay in between. The chain's CDR3 is CASSHAWTQYF. The CDR3 nucleotides read TGTGCCAGCAGCCACGCGTGGACCCAGTACTTC.

The chain uses TRBV18 and TRBJ1-1, with D tentatively TRBD1 (5 bases). The CDR3 has 15 amino acids. Trimming left V 3 bases short and J 6 bases short, with 17 bases between. In germline, CDR1 is KGHSH, CDR2 LQKENI. The CDR3 nucleotides read TGTGCCAGCTCACCGCGGGACCCTACGAGCGCTGAAGCTTTCTTT. Its protein product is CASSPRDPTSAEAFF.

The genes are TRBV6-5 and TRBJ1-2; D gene unclear. Looked up from germline, CDR1 is MNHEY and CDR2 is SVGAGI. The V gene lost 5 bases and the J gene lost 6 bases, with 10 bases spanning the gap. The CDR3 extends over 12 amino acids. The CDR3 sequence: CASSPGWHGYTF. The CDR3 bases are TGTGCCAGCAGTCCTGGTTGGCATGGCTACACCTTC.

The chain is built from TRBV29-1 and TRBJ2-7; TRBD2 agrees at 14 bases. The CDR3 is 15 residues long. With 5 bases clipped from V and 6 bases from J, the junction kept 9 bases outside the gene matches. CDR1 is SQVTM and CDR2 is ANQGSEA in the germline V gene. CDR3 DNA sequence: TGCAGCGTTATTAGGACTAGCGGGAGGTCGGGCGAGCAGTACTTC. This encodes CSVIRTSGRSGEQYF.

The genes are TRBV29-1 and TRBJ1-1; D possibly corresponds to TRBD1 (5 bases). Trimming left V 3 bases short and J 6 bases short, with 11 bases between. CDR3 length: 12 amino acids. Germline CDR1 reads SQVTM; CDR2 reads ANQGSEA. CDR3: CSVDLGQSEAFF. For the CDR3, the DNA is TGCAGCGTTGACCTCGGACAATCTGAAGCTTTCTTT.

This clone showed up just once. The rearrangement links TRBV11-1 to TRBJ2-7, with 9 bases matching TRBD1. The CDR3 consists of 18 residues. Germline loops: CDR1 SGHAT, CDR2 FQDESV (reference sequence). J gave up 4 bases and V 1 base, and 14 bases lay outside the gene matches. As DNA, the CDR3 is TGTGCCAGCAGCTTAGGCCCCCTAACAGGGGGCTATAGGTACGAGCAGTACTTC. This codes for CASSLGPLTGGYRYEQYF. Looking up the rest from reference TRBV11-1 and TRBJ2-7 gives the full variable domain: EAEVAQSPRYKITEKSQAVAFWCDPISGHATLYWYRQILGQGPELLVQFQDESVVDDSQLPKDRFSAERLKGVDSTLKIQPAELGDSAMYLCASSLGPLTGGYRYEQYFGPGTRLTVT.

The chain joins TRBV7-9 to TRBJ1-4; TRBD1 aligns across 7 bases. The CDR3 length is 13 residues. Per the germline V gene, CDR1 is SEHNR and CDR2 is FQNEAQ (reference sequence). V lost 8 bases and J lost 5; bases outside the gene matches: 5. The CDR3 DNA follows: TGTGCCAGCGTCCGGGACAGAAATGAAAAACTGTTTTTT. This sequence encodes CASVRDRNEKLFF.

J is TRBJ2-1 and V is TRBV5-4; 16 positions match TRBD2. V shed 5 bases, J shed 6 bases, and the junction held 8 bases outside the gene matches. Germline V gene sequence: CDR1 SGHNT, CDR2 YYREEE (reference sequence). The CDR3 covers 17 residues. CDR3 nucleotide sequence: TGTGCCAGCAGGCACCGGGGACTAGCGGGAGGGTTCAATGAGCAGTTCTTC. This translates into CASRHRGLAGGFNEQFF.